This TCR beta chain was sequenced in a study of cytomegalovirus exposure and HLA in healthy donors. This clone was detected only once. Its antigen is still unknown. The PCR contained 60 Vbeta and 13 Jbeta primers. TCRdb's copy holds only in-frame clones and misses some; the assay was immunoSEQ multiplex PCR. The table shows fewer than 200,000 clones, with approximately 84% occurring only once. Nominally healthy donors provided the samples, though records likely missed some immune exposures. Study-wide findings and caveats: Across HLA loci, a later analysis found differing TCR association rates, with DRB1 most and HLA-C fewest. Later on, a genetic analysis was performed. It linked a missense variant in DCLRE1C with V- and J-gene trimming of TCR beta.

This CDR3 spans 16 amino acids. Germline V gives CDR1 LGHNA, CDR2 YNFKEQ. With V trimmed by 2 bases and J by 4 bases, 9 bases remained unmatched. The TCR was taken from a man aged 25-45 years in good health and CMV-seronegative. The V gene is TRBV4-2, the J gene TRBJ2-3; 7 nucleotides match TRBD1. The sequencing input was PBMCs. CDR3 loop: CASSQKGAPSADTQYF. DNA of the CDR3: TGTGCCAGCAGCCAAAAGGGGGCCCCAAGCGCAGATACGCAGTATTTT.